Listed here are 27 T cell receptor beta chains from one sample, sequenced in a study of PD-1 blockade in classical Hodgkin lymphoma (dated by TCRdb to about 2020). Library creation used the immunoSEQ multiplex PCR assay. TCRdb's version of the immuneACCESS table is confined to in-frame rearrangements and falls short of the full clone set. An unresolved V gene accounts for under half of the shortfall where checked; the remainder is of unknown origin. The sample table contains 95,000 or so clones; only one count was recorded for around four fifths of them. Of the sample, over 9% falls within the top ten clones. Reading the label with the study, this specimen's time point is: cycle 1 day 1 (C1D1), immediately before nivolumab initiation. Every trial patient had relapsed after autologous stem cell transplantation, and cohorts A, B and C differed in prior brentuximab vedotin exposure. The input for sequencing was peripheral blood mononuclear cells (PBMCs), taken at baseline. These receptors originate from a human donor with classical Hodgkin lymphoma.

The J gene is TRBJ2-7, the V gene TRBV28; D is possibly TRBD2 (6 bases). The CDR3 totals 14 residues. CDR1 is MDHEN, CDR2 SYDVKM, per germline. The germline V and J ends were trimmed by 8 bases and 0 bases, with 14 bases remaining between them. The chain's CDR3 is CASCWGEISYEQYF. The CDR3 coding sequence is TGTGCCAGCTGTTGGGGGGAAATCTCCTACGAGCAGTACTTC.

The chain carries TRBV7-9 and TRBJ1-4; maybe TRBD1 (5 bases). Germline V gene sequence: CDR1 SEHNR, CDR2 FQNEAQ (reference sequence). Trimming stripped 3 bases from V and 6 bases from J, with 11 bases between. The CDR3 runs 14 residues. The CDR3 loop is CASSFSGTDEKLFF. For the CDR3, the DNA is TGTGCCAGCAGCTTTTCCGGGACTGATGAAAAACTGTTTTTT.

The genes are TRBV21-1 and TRBJ2-3; the table's TRBD2 call for D was not verified on the DNA. TRBV21-1 is deemed a pseudogene. CDR3 length: 17 residues. CDR3: CASSPAGSGRALDTQYF. In DNA form, the CDR3 reads TGTGCCAGCAGCCCCGCGGGTAGCGGGAGGGCCTTAGATACGCAGTATTTT.

The chain uses TRBV19 and TRBJ2-2; TRBD2 matches 8 bases. The germline CDR1 and CDR2 sequences are LNHDA and SQIVND (reference sequence). V was pared by 10 bases and J by 3 bases, with 13 bases of the junction left unmatched. CDR3 size: 16 residues. CDR3 nucleotide sequence: TGTGCCACCCACGAAACTAGCGGAAGTTACACCGGGGAGCTGTTTTTT. This gives the protein CATHETSGSYTGELFF.

This clone was counted ten times or more. J is TRBJ2-5 and V is TRBV30; D gene unclear. Deletions cut 3 bases from V and 5 bases from J, with 7 bases between. Germline lookup yields CDR1 GTSNPN and CDR2 SVGIG (reference sequence). This CDR3 is 11 amino acids long. The CDR3 loop reads CAWSKGETQYF. The CDR3 nucleotides are TGTGCCTGGAGCAAAGGGGAGACCCAGTACTTC.

The chain employs TRBV13 and TRBJ2-7, with TRBD2 matching over 7 bases. The CDR3 runs to 15 residues. J gave up 6 bases and V 5 bases, and 13 bases lay outside the gene matches. The germline CDR1 and CDR2 sequences are PRHDT and FYEKMQ (reference sequence). In nucleotides, the CDR3 is TGTGCCAGCAGCACTAGACTAGCTCCGGACTCCGAGCAGTACTTC. Translated: CASSTRLAPDSEQYF. Filled out from reference TRBV13 and TRBJ2-7, the complete variable domain reads AAGVIQSPRHLIKEKRETATLKCYPIPRHDTVYWYQQGPGQDPQFLISFYEKMQSDKGSIPDRFSAQQFSDYHSELNMSSLELGDSALYFCASSTRLAPDSEQYFGPGTRLTVT.

This chain uses TRBV2 with TRBJ2-5; 8 positions match TRBD1. V was clipped by 6 bases and J by 3 bases; unmatched bases: 6. The CDR3 is 14 amino acids. Germline V gene lookup returns CDR1 SNHLY and CDR2 FYNNEI. In nucleotides, the CDR3 is TGTGCCAGCAGATTCCAGACAGGGGAAGAGACCCAGTACTTC. This encodes CASRFQTGEETQYF.

In its sample, this clone was seen once. The genes are TRBV30 and TRBJ2-5, with 8 bases fitting TRBD2. Germline V lookup: CDR1 GTSNPN, CDR2 SVGIG (reference sequence). V was clipped by 1 base and J by 7 bases; unmatched bases: 5. This CDR3 region has 13 residues. CDR3 sequence: CAWSAGGSWTQYF. The CDR3 coding sequence is TGTGCCTGGAGTGCGGGGGGGTCGTGGACCCAGTACTTC.

The chain recombines TRBV6-1 with TRBJ2-1; D is perhaps TRBD2 (6 bases). This CDR3 spans 11 amino acids. Germline V gives CDR1 MNHNS, CDR2 SASEGT. Trimming shortened V by 10 bases and J by 9 bases, and 13 bases separated the two germline ends. CDR3 residues: CATGSIVEQFF. In nucleotides, the CDR3 is TGTGCCACCGGGAGTATTGTTGAGCAGTTCTTC.

The CDR3 region has the DNA TGTGCCAGCAGCTTAGGGCAGGGAGATAACTATGGCTACACCTTC. It specifies CASSLGQGDNYGYTF. The gene calls are TRBV7-9 and TRBJ1-2, with D tentatively TRBD1 (5 bases). Germline CDR1 and CDR2: SEHNR and FQNEAQ (reference sequence). CDR3 length equals 15 residues. The germline V and J ends were trimmed by 1 base and 1 base, with 10 bases remaining between them.

The chain joins TRBV15 to TRBJ1-1, with D unclear. Germline values: CDR1 LNHNV, CDR2 YYDKDF (reference sequence). The CDR3 loop spans 15 amino acids. V dropped 5 bases and J dropped 0 bases, with 13 bases sitting between them. In nucleotides, the CDR3 is TGTGCCACCAGCCCCCTTTTAGGAGTGAACACTGAAGCTTTCTTT. Protein product: CATSPLLGVNTEAFF.

The V call is TRBV7-6, the J call TRBJ2-1; tentatively, D is TRBD2 (6 bases). V was pared by 4 bases and J by 0 bases, with 13 bases between. The CDR3 consists of 16 residues. CDR1 is SGHVS and CDR2 is FNYEAQ in the germline V gene. In nucleotides, the CDR3 is TGTGCCAGCAGCTCCCGGGACGGGAGCTCCTACAATGAGCAGTTCTTC. This encodes CASSSRDGSSYNEQFF.

V gene TRBV29-1 combines with J gene TRBJ2-1; D might be TRBD1 (5 bases). V was cut by 6 bases and J by 1 base, with 10 bases left in between. CDR1 and CDR2 (germline): SQVTM, ANQGSEA. This CDR3 is 13 amino acids long. As DNA, the CDR3 is TGCAGCGTCGACAGAATTTCCTACAATGAGCAGTTCTTC. Translating gives CSVDRISYNEQFF.

The chain uses TRBV12-5 and TRBJ2-1; 10 bases map to TRBD2. V shed 1 base and J 10 bases; nucleotides not matched to a gene: 7. Germline V gene data show CDR1 as LGHNT and CDR2 as FRNRAP. The CDR3 has 15 amino acids. In DNA, the CDR3 is TGTGCTAGTGGTTTGGGCCTAGCGGGAGTGGAGGAGCAGTTCTTC. As protein: CASGLGLAGVEEQFF. Full variable domain (outside the CDR3, taken from reference TRBV12-5 and TRBJ2-1): DARVTQTPRHKVTEMGQEVTMRCQPILGHNTVFWYRQTMMQGLELLAYFRNRAPLDDSGMPKDRFSAEMPDATLATLKIQPSEPRDSAVYFCASGLGLAGVEEQFFGPGTRLTVL.

This sequence joins TRBV2 and TRBJ1-2; no clear D. Trimming cost V 2 bases and J 1 base, with 2 bases left between them. This CDR3 region has 12 residues. Per the germline V gene, CDR1 is SNHLY and CDR2 is FYNNEI. The CDR3 loop reads CASSESNYGYTF. CDR3 bases: TGTGCCAGCAGTGAAAGTAACTATGGCTACACCTTC.

This clone was detected only a few times. The genes are TRBV6-1 and TRBJ2-7; TRBD2 might be the D (5 bases). The CDR3 has 13 amino acids. Between the trimmed V and J ends, which lost 1 base and 6 bases, there was a span of 10 bases. Germline V gene data show CDR1 as MNHNS and CDR2 as SASEGT. The CDR3 coding sequence is TGTGCCAGCAGTGAAGTAAGCGGCGCCGAGCAGTACTTC. Translating gives CASSEVSGAEQYF.

The genes are TRBV7-3 and TRBJ2-1; TRBD2 matches at 8 bases. With V trimmed by 2 bases and J by 8 bases, 11 bases remained unmatched. The CDR3 spans 16 residues. In germline, CDR1 is SGHTA, CDR2 FQGTGA. The CDR3 region is CASSLEASGRLYEQFF. The DNA of the CDR3 is TGTGCCAGCAGCTTAGAAGCGAGCGGGAGATTGTATGAGCAGTTCTTC.

This sequence joins TRBV19 and TRBJ2-7; D possibly corresponds to TRBD2 (5 bases). The CDR3 has 14 residues. Germline CDR1 and CDR2: LNHDA and SQIVND (reference sequence). V was trimmed by 0 bases and J by 3 bases, leaving 9 bases between them. In DNA form, the CDR3 reads TGTGCCAGTAGTATAGATGGTGGGAGCTACGAGCAGTACTTC. Translated, it gives CASSIDGGSYEQYF.

J is TRBJ1-3 and V is TRBV9; perhaps TRBD1 as D (5 bases). CDR3 size: 17 residues. V lost 0 bases, J lost 4 bases, and 17 bases lay in between. Germline V gives CDR1 SGDLS, CDR2 YYNGEE. The chain's CDR3 is CASSVALGLNSGNTIYF. The CDR3 DNA reads as TGTGCCAGCAGCGTAGCGCTGGGGCTAAACTCGGGAAACACCATATATTTT.

In DNA, the CDR3 is TGTGCCAGCAGCTCCCGGCGGGTTCCCGGGGGAAGCTACACCTTC. Amino acids: CASSSRRVPGGSYTF. The rearrangement joins TRBV11-2 to TRBJ1-2; D may be TRBD1 (5 bases). Trimming pared 4 bases from V and 9 bases from J, leaving 21 bases between. CDR1 SGHAT and CDR2 FQNNGV come from the germline V gene. The CDR3 contains 15 residues.

The genes are TRBV28 and TRBJ2-2, with 8 bases fitting TRBD2. CDR1 is MDHEN and CDR2 is SYDVKM in the germline V gene. The CDR3 has 14 amino acids. The V segment lost 5 bases and the J segment 9 bases; nucleotides outside the gene matches: 8. The CDR3 DNA follows: TGTGCCAGCAGTACGACTAGCGTGGCCAGGGAGCTGTTTTTT. This sequence encodes CASSTTSVARELFF. Based on the CDR3 plus reference TRBV28 and TRBJ2-2, the full variable domain is DVKVTQSSRYLVKRTGEKVFLECVQDMDHENMFWYRQDPGLGLRLIYFSYDVKMKEKGDIPEGYSVSREKKERFSLILESASTNQTSMYLCASSTTSVARELFFGEGSRLTVL.

J is TRBJ2-7 and V is TRBV11-1; 9 bases map to TRBD2. V dropped 5 bases and J dropped 5; count of bases not matched to a gene: 13. Germline values: CDR1 SGHAT, CDR2 FQDESV (reference sequence). There are 16 residues in the CDR3. The CDR3 DNA is TGTGCCAGCAGCAGCGTCGAGGTAGCGGGAGAGCACGAGCAGTACTTC. Its protein product is CASSSVEVAGEHEQYF.

This clone was found once. The V and J genes are TRBV19 and TRBJ2-6; TRBD2 is a possible D gene (6 bases). V was shortened by 2 bases and J by 1 base, with 9 bases between the two germline ends. This CDR3 spans 16 amino acids. Germline CDR1 reads LNHDA; CDR2 reads SQIVND (reference sequence). CDR3 protein: CASSIRRVSGANVLTF. Written as DNA, the CDR3 is TGTGCCAGTAGTATACGGAGGGTGTCTGGGGCCAACGTCCTGACTTTC.

This clone has more than one count but fewer than ten. The chain is built from TRBV10-1 and TRBJ2-7, with 10 bases identical to TRBD2. The CDR3 is 13 amino acids. The germline gives CDR1 WNHNN, CDR2 SYGVQD (reference sequence). After removal of 4 bases from V and 12 bases from J, the junction contained 9 bases not matched to a gene. Written as DNA, the CDR3 is TGCGCCAGCAGTGGGCAGCGGGAGGGCGCACGGTACTTC. Amino acids: CASSGQREGARYF.

This clone was seen a single time. This chain joins TRBV6-5 and TRBJ2-5; D tentatively reads TRBD1 or TRBD2 (6 bases each). V lost 2 bases and J 1 base, leaving 8 bases between the germline ends. The CDR3 is 14 amino acids. Germline V gives CDR1 MNHEY, CDR2 SVGAGI. CDR3 amino acids: CASSYRGVQETQYF. Here the CDR3 DNA reads TGTGCCAGCAGTTACAGGGGGGTCCAAGAGACCCAGTACTTC.

As for this clone: Relative to the germline gene, one junction end is altered; a read error may explain this. This rearrangement joins TRBV11-2 to TRBJ2-1, with a possible D match to TRBD1 (5 bases). The germline V gene encodes CDR1 SGHAT and CDR2 FQNNGV. The CDR3 has 13 amino acids. CDR3 residues: CASSLPTVDELFF. The DNA for the CDR3 is TGTGCCAGCAGCCTACCGACAGTCGACGAGCTGTTCTTC.

In nucleotides, the CDR3 is TGTGCCAGCAGCCAAACGGATCGAGTTACGCAGTATTTT. It translates to CASSQTDRVTQYF. The chain combines TRBV25-1 with TRBJ2-3; no reliable D call. Germline V CDR1 and CDR2: MGHDK, SYGVNS. V gave up 6 bases and J gave up 8 bases, with 15 bases separating them. The CDR3 runs to 13 residues.